This T cell receptor (beta chain) was identified during a study of post-analysis software for immune sequencing data (dated by TCRdb to 2013 to 2016). Describing the broader study: The recorded disease courses included relapsing-remitting, secondary progressive and progressive-relapsing multiple sclerosis, and some patients had no subtype annotation. The multiple sclerosis patient repertoires were compared with 11 previously published healthy control repertoires from donors aged about 6 to 26 years. A subset of samples was prepared in parallel using single-end sample barcoding, then pooled and co-amplified after Illumina adapter ligation. On the study overall, not on this receptor specifically: Patients showed significantly higher frequencies than controls for several TRBV segments, among them TRBV5-6, TRBV5-1 and TRBV20-1. Multiple sclerosis patients had significantly lower normalized Chao1 diversity than controls, a result that suggests substantial peripheral T-cell clonal expansion. The control group was slightly older than the multiple sclerosis patient group. Direct clustering with F measure showed strong co-clustering of samples prepared in the same batch, prompting a batch-effect correction.

To demonstrate the VDJtools post-analysis software, TCR beta repertoires were profiled from the peripheral blood of more than 10 young patients with multiple sclerosis. The patients with multiple sclerosis were children and adolescents between roughly 6 and 17 years of age. CDR3 length: 14 amino acids, cysteine to phenylalanine. Only the CDR3 part of the read is kept: 42 bases, read in frame from the first base. CDR1 and CDR2 (SQVTM, ANQGSEA) derive from the germline V gene. To note about this clonotype: Which antigen it targets is not known. Per-nucleotide qualities are absent, and no much larger clonotype sits a single base away.

Library preparation was by PCR. Sequenced on an Illumina HiSeq 2500. To reduce PCR and sequencing biases, unique molecular identifiers were built into the TCR beta cDNA libraries. Roughly 500,000 cDNA molecules were obtained for every 1 to 10 million input T cells, so each molecule roughly corresponded to one T cell. The patient libraries were prepared and sequenced using the same protocol as the earlier healthy control dataset. Within a given batch, samples were prepared together, multiplexed and sequenced on the same HiSeq lane. Turning to the authors' computational methods: Raw barcoded reads were processed with MIGEC, discarding single-read molecular identifier groups before consensus assembly and CDR3 extraction. VDJtools was used for post-analysis of the clonotype tables, with diversity normalized by down-sampling every dataset to the smallest sample size. Repertoire overlap clustering matched CDR3 amino acid but not nucleotide sequences to correct batch-related cross-sample contamination. TCRdb reprocessing: public reads trimmed at Q25 with fastp, clones called with MiXCR, in-frame beta chains kept. One record per CDR3 amino acid sequence lists the most common genes and DNA. It is TCRdb's table, rather than the study itself, that gives the V and J calls and clone size. The sample data list around 260,000 distinct CDR3 sequences, and 30% to 45% of these were observed just once. The ten biggest clones cover less than 6% of the sample.

Sequencing input: blood. The origin of this receptor is a girl under 18 with multiple sclerosis. Here the chain combines TRBV29-1 and TRBJ2-7; a stretch of 7 junction bases matches TRBD1. The DNA end is a closer match to TRBJ2-5, so the J assignment may be wrong. The CDR3 reads CSVGGGFERETQYF. Read as DNA, the sequence is TGCAGCGTTGGAGGGGGCTTCGAGAGAGAGACCCAGTACTTC.